This passage covers 2 T cell receptor beta chains from one sample sequenced in a study of T cell responses to AZD1222 COVID-19 vaccine. This table comes from immunoSEQ multiplex PCR, and its TCRdb copy is limited to in-frame clones, with some not included. The repertoire holds approximately 120,000 clones, with roughly 91% as singletons. This specimen was peripheral blood, taken on day 0 of MenACWY control vaccination. The origin of the receptors is an adult in good health.

The CDR3 loop reads CASSYSKLPLAEAFF. The DNA of the CDR3 is TGTGCCAGCAGTTACTCGAAATTGCCACTGGCAGAAGCTTTCTTT. V is TRBV6-2 or TRBV6-3 and J is TRBJ1-1; D is unclear. Germline assignment: CDR1 MNHEY and CDR2 SVGEGT. The V and J ends lost 0 bases and 8 bases respectively, with 16 bases between them. The CDR3 is 15 residues long.

The V call is TRBV6-1, the J call TRBJ1-4; the D is unclear. V was clipped by 2 bases and J by 7 bases, with 14 bases between them. This CDR3 comprises 15 residues. CDR1 is MNHNS and CDR2 is SASEGT in the germline V gene. The CDR3 bases are TGTGCCAGCAGTGAAAACGTAGGAGTGTCTGAAAAACTGTTTTTT. Protein sequence: CASSENVGVSEKLFF.